These 32 T cell receptor beta chains share one sample of origin, sequenced in a study of early T cells in non-severe SARS-CoV-2 infection. TCRdb redid the calling of the 5' RACE reads with MiXCR, one entry per CDR3 protein. The data contain about 64,000 distinct CDR3 sequences, over 20% of them singletons. This specimen consisted of whole blood, obtained at baseline. The receptors here all came from an adult who was a healthcare worker with PCR-confirmed SARS-CoV-2 infection or an uninfected control (not recorded which).

The chain has TRBV7-3 and TRBJ2-3, with D unclear. The CDR3 is 15 amino acids. Germline values: CDR1 SGHTA, CDR2 FQGTGA. The V gene lost 6 bases and the J gene lost 1 base, with 14 bases spanning the gap. As DNA, the CDR3 is TGTGCCAGCAGTAATATGGGATACGGCACAGATACGCAGTATTTT. Its translation is CASSNMGYGTDTQYF.

The sample holds many counts of this clonotype. The chain carries TRBV6-6 and TRBJ1-1, with D unclear. The CDR3 covers 13 residues. The germline V gene has CDR1 MNHNY and CDR2 SVGAGI (reference sequence). Trimming removed 2 bases at V and 1 base at J, with 5 bases between. CDR3 sequence: CASSYAQNTEAFF. The CDR3 DNA follows: TGTGCCAGCAGTTACGCACAGAACACTGAAGCTTTCTTT.

V is TRBV4-1 and J is TRBJ2-1; the D gene is possibly TRBD1 (5 bases). V was clipped by 0 bases and J by 10 bases, with 13 bases between them. CDR1 and CDR2 (germline): MGHRA, YSYEKL. This CDR3 is built from 14 residues. Written as DNA, the CDR3 is TGCGCCAGCAGCCAAGATTTCAGGGCAATGGAGCAGTTCTTC. Translated, it gives CASSQDFRAMEQFF.

This clonotype occurred many times. This chain connects TRBV30 to TRBJ2-7, with 11 bases identical to TRBD2. V dropped 3 bases and J dropped 2; count of bases not matched to a gene: 0. The CDR3 contains 13 residues. Per germline, CDR1 GTSNPN and CDR2 SVGIG (reference sequence). In DNA, the CDR3 is TGTGCCTGGAGACTAGCGGGGGCCTACGAGCAGTACTTC. Its protein is CAWRLAGAYEQYF.

This chain links TRBV7-8 with TRBJ2-7; 7 nucleotides align to TRBD2. Germline loops: CDR1 SGHVS, CDR2 FQNEAQ. V was clipped by 6 bases and J by 0 bases; unmatched bases: 5. The CDR3 is 14 amino acids. The CDR3 loop is CASSAGASSYEQYF. The CDR3 DNA reads TGTGCCAGCAGTGCGGGAGCAAGCTCCTACGAGCAGTACTTC. Based on the CDR3 plus reference TRBV7-8 and TRBJ2-7, the full variable domain is GAGVSQSPRYKVAKRGQDVALRCDPISGHVSLFWYQQALGQGPEFLTYFQNEAQLDKSGLPSDRFFAERPEGSVSTLKIQRTQQEDSAVYLCASSAGASSYEQYFGPGTRLTVT.

There are many counts of this clonotype. This chain connects TRBV7-9 to TRBJ2-3; 9 bases line up with TRBD2. V lost 2 bases to trimming and J lost 4 bases; unmatched junction nucleotides: 4. The CDR3 runs to 15 residues. Germline lookup yields CDR1 SEHNR and CDR2 FQNEAQ (reference sequence). The CDR3 nucleotides are TGTGCCAGCAGCTTATCCCTAGCGGGGCCAGATACGCAGTATTTT. Amino acid sequence: CASSLSLAGPDTQYF.

This clonotype was counted only a few times. The V call is TRBV5-5, the J call TRBJ2-4, with TRBD2 identical over 11 bases. The CDR3 runs 15 residues. Germline V CDR1 and CDR2: SGHKS, YYEKEE (reference sequence). V lost 0 bases to trimming and J lost 13 bases; unmatched junction nucleotides: 9. The CDR3 is CASSLGLAGSSPQYF. CDR3 bases: TGTGCCAGCAGCTTGGGACTAGCGGGATCCAGTCCCCAGTACTTC.

The chain is built from TRBV7-9 and TRBJ1-5; D is unresolved. Trimming pared 1 base from V and 11 bases from J, leaving 15 bases between. The germline V gene encodes CDR1 SEHNR and CDR2 FQNEAQ (reference sequence). The CDR3 totals 14 residues. The CDR3 nucleotides are TGTGCCAGCAGCTTAGAGGGAGGGAGCATGGCCCAGCATTTT. Translated: CASSLEGGSMAQHF.

This clonotype has a handful of counts. The chain has TRBV12-3 or TRBV12-4 and TRBJ1-5; D is uncertain. The CDR3 sequence is 13 residues long. With 4 bases removed from V and 1 base from J, the gap between germline ends came to 5 bases. The CDR3, as DNA: TGTGCCAGCAGTTATTCCAGCAATCAGCCCCAGCATTTT. It yields the protein CASSYSSNQPQHF.

This clonotype showed up just a few times. V gene TRBV7-6 combines with J gene TRBJ2-2; perhaps D is TRBD1 or TRBD2 (6 bases each). The V and J ends lost 1 base and 1 base respectively, with 10 bases between them. This CDR3 comprises 16 residues. Germline V CDR1 and CDR2: SGHVS, FNYEAQ. CDR3 loop: CASSLEGGRNTGELFF. The CDR3 DNA sequence: TGTGCCAGCAGCTTAGAGGGGGGCCGGAACACCGGGGAGCTGTTTTTT.

The chain joins TRBV12-3 or TRBV12-4 to TRBJ1-1; D is unclear. The V end was cut by 5 bases, the J end by 1 base, with 8 bases between. This CDR3 spans 13 amino acids. The CDR3 is CASSPRWNTEAFF. The CDR3 bases are TGTGCCAGCAGTCCACGGTGGAACACTGAAGCTTTCTTT.

The genes are TRBV12-3 or TRBV12-4 and TRBJ2-7; D remains unclear. The CDR3 is 12 amino acids. The ends were cut back, 2 bases at V and 7 bases at J, with 9 bases in the middle. The CDR3 here is CASSLYTGEQYF. The CDR3 DNA reads as TGTGCCAGCAGTTTATATACGGGTGAGCAGTACTTC.

The J gene is TRBJ1-1, the V gene TRBV10-3; weak D call: TRBD1 (5 bases). Trimming removed 8 bases from V and 1 base from J, with 11 bases in between. Germline loops: CDR1 ENHRY, CDR2 SYGVKD. The CDR3 runs 13 residues. CDR3 nucleotides: TGTGCCATCTCCCCGACAGCGAACACTGAAGCTTTCTTT. Its translation is CAISPTANTEAFF.

The V gene is TRBV7-3, the J gene TRBJ2-1; D possibly corresponds to TRBD2 (5 bases). CDR1 is SGHTA and CDR2 is FQGTGA in the germline V gene. The CDR3 is made up of 15 amino acids. The V and J ends lost 2 bases and 4 bases respectively, with 12 bases between them. The CDR3 nucleotides read TGTGCCAGCAGCTTAGGACTTGCCGGATACAATGAGCAGTTCTTC. This codes for CASSLGLAGYNEQFF.

This clonotype was detected only once. The chain links TRBV24-1 to TRBJ2-1; D unresolved. Trimming removed 3 bases at V and 0 bases at J, with 17 bases between. CDR3 length equals 18 residues. The germline V gene has CDR1 KGHDR and CDR2 SFDVKD. The DNA of the CDR3 is TGTGCCACCAGTGATACCCGCGGCGGTCCTAGCTCCTACAATGAGCAGTTCTTC. Protein product: CATSDTRGGPSSYNEQFF.

This clonotype was picked up a small number of times. The J gene is TRBJ2-3, the V gene TRBV4-2; D is possibly TRBD2 (5 bases). Germline lookup yields CDR1 LGHNA and CDR2 YNFKEQ. The CDR3 sequence is 18 residues long. V was shortened by 5 bases and J by 6 bases, with 27 bases between the two germline ends. CDR3 in amino acids: CASSLREDIVRRGDTQYF. CDR3 DNA sequence: TGTGCCAGCAGCTTAAGAGAAGATATTGTCCGACGAGGGGATACGCAGTATTTT.

The CDR3 here is CASSFKGDTEAFF. Written as DNA, the CDR3 is TGTGCCAGCAGCTTTAAAGGGGACACTGAAGCTTTCTTT. V and J are TRBV7-8 and TRBJ1-1; possible D gene TRBD1, 5 bases. V was pared by 3 bases and J by 3 bases, with 8 bases between. CDR1 and CDR2 (germline): SGHVS, FQNEAQ. The CDR3 has 13 residues.

This clonotype has a handful of counts. This sequence joins TRBV30 and TRBJ1-1; 10 bases align to TRBD1. Per germline, CDR1 GTSNPN and CDR2 SVGIG (reference sequence). The CDR3 extends over 15 amino acids. V lost 5 bases and J lost 2; bases outside the gene matches: 8. CDR3 loop: CAWVPGTGENTEAFF. CDR3 nucleotide sequence: TGTGCCTGGGTACCAGGGACAGGGGAAAACACTGAAGCTTTCTTT.

CDR3 nucleotides: TGTGCCAGCGAGTATGGCTACACCTTC. Translation gives CASEYGYTF. The V call is TRBV25-1, the J call TRBJ1-2; D unclear. With 8 bases removed from V and 5 bases from J, the gap between germline ends came to 3 bases. The CDR3 runs 9 residues. The V gene's germline CDR1 is MGHDK and CDR2 SYGVNS.

This clonotype has more than one count but fewer than ten. The V and J genes are TRBV15 and TRBJ2-3; no definite D call. The ends were cut back, 0 bases at V and 5 bases at J, with 6 bases in the middle. The CDR3 has 13 residues. Germline loops: CDR1 LNHNV, CDR2 YYDKDF (reference sequence). This CDR3 is CATSRDPGDTQYF. The CDR3 region has the DNA TGTGCCACCAGCAGAGATCCTGGAGATACGCAGTATTTT. Supplemented by reference TRBV15 and TRBJ2-3, the full variable domain reads DAMVIQNPRYQVTQFGKPVTLSCSQTLNHNVMYWYQQKSSQAPKLLFHYYDKDFNNEADTPDNFQSRRPNTSFCFLDIRSPGLGDTAMYLCATSRDPGDTQYFGPGTRLTVL.

This clonotype showed up just a few times. V gene TRBV6-5 combines with J gene TRBJ2-7; 9 bases map to TRBD1. The CDR3 is 16 residues long. With 5 bases clipped from V and 3 bases from J, the junction kept 11 bases outside the gene matches. Germline V gene sequence: CDR1 MNHEY, CDR2 SVGAGI. Here the CDR3 reads CASSVHRDRAFYEQYF. The CDR3 DNA is TGTGCCAGCAGTGTCCACCGGGACAGGGCTTTCTACGAGCAGTACTTC.

This clonotype turned up a few times. The chain has TRBV6-1 and TRBJ2-1; D possibly uses TRBD1 or TRBD2 (6 bases each). The CDR3 consists of 12 residues. Germline V gene lookup returns CDR1 MNHNS and CDR2 SASEGT. Deletions cut 2 bases from V and 15 bases from J, with 14 bases between. CDR3 nucleotides: TGTGCCAGCAGTGAAATTCTACAGGGAGGGTTCTTC. Its translation is CASSEILQGGFF.

This chain uses TRBV4-1 with TRBJ2-2, with D uncertain. The CDR3 runs 15 residues. Germline V gene data show CDR1 as MGHRA and CDR2 as YSYEKL. The V end lost 1 base, the J end lost 2 bases, and 8 bases lay between the germline ends. The DNA for the CDR3 is TGCGCCAGCAGCCAAGGAAGTCCCAACACCGGGGAGCTGTTTTTT. Translated, it gives CASSQGSPNTGELFF.

This clonotype was found many times. CDR3 coding DNA: TGTGCCAGCAGCTTGGGACTAGCATCCAATGAGCAGTTCTTC. It codes for CASSLGLASNEQFF. The chain is built from TRBV11-2 and TRBJ2-1; 9 bases align to TRBD2. The CDR3 runs to 14 residues. The J segment lost 6 bases and the V segment lost 3 bases, leaving 3 bases of the junction unmatched. Germline V lookup: CDR1 SGHAT, CDR2 FQNNGV.

This clonotype appeared a few times. The chain links TRBV2 to TRBJ2-2; D is possibly TRBD1 (6 bases). V dropped 7 bases and J dropped 3 bases, with 12 bases sitting between them. Germline values: CDR1 SNHLY, CDR2 FYNNEI. The CDR3 extends over 14 amino acids. CDR3 sequence reads: CASTRDTYTGELFF. CDR3 sequence (DNA): TGTGCCAGCACCCGGGACACTTACACCGGGGAGCTGTTTTTT.

The chain has TRBV6-6 and TRBJ2-1; no clear D. The CDR3 contains 15 residues. Germline V CDR1 and CDR2: MNHNY, SVGAGI (reference sequence). V was shortened by 4 bases and J by 8 bases, with 18 bases between the two germline ends. The CDR3 is CASSLGTRFTDEQFF. The DNA of the CDR3 is TGTGCCAGCAGTTTGGGCACACGTTTCACCGATGAGCAGTTCTTC.

The rearrangement joins TRBV20-1 to TRBJ2-1, with a weak D call TRBD2 (7 bases). Germline CDR1 reads DFQATT; CDR2 reads SNEGSKA (reference sequence). This CDR3 region has 13 residues. The ends were cut back, 5 bases at V and 6 bases at J, with 14 bases in the middle. For the CDR3, the DNA is TGCAGTGCTGGAACGGGGGGCCGCAATGAGCAGTTCTTC. Its protein product is CSAGTGGRNEQFF.

This chain links TRBV25-1 with TRBJ1-1; D remains ambiguous. The CDR3 loop spans 12 amino acids. The germline V gene has CDR1 MGHDK and CDR2 SYGVNS. With 2 bases removed from V and 11 bases from J, the gap between germline ends came to 12 bases. The CDR3 bases are TGTGCCAGCAGTGAACGCCGGGAGAAGGCTTTCTTT. Residues: CASSERREKAFF.

This chain uses TRBV20-1 with TRBJ2-3, with TRBD2 matching over 7 bases. Germline V CDR1 and CDR2: DFQATT, SNEGSKA (reference sequence). CDR3 length equals 15 residues. V gave up 1 base and J gave up 1 base; unmatched junction bases: 5. The CDR3 DNA follows: TGCAGTGCTAGAGGGACTAGACGGGGCACAGATACGCAGTATTTT. It encodes CSARGTRRGTDTQYF.

The chain employs TRBV29-1 and TRBJ1-1; D is uncertain. The CDR3 has 11 amino acids. The germline V gene encodes CDR1 SQVTM and CDR2 ANQGSEA. V gave up 5 bases and J gave up 1 base, with 5 bases separating them. The CDR3 protein is CSVSSNTEAFF. In DNA, the CDR3 is TGCAGCGTTAGCTCGAACACTGAAGCTTTCTTT.

The J gene is TRBJ1-3, the V gene TRBV6-2 or TRBV6-3; D uncertain. This CDR3 comprises 17 residues. V was pared by 5 bases and J by 0 bases, with 17 bases between. CDR1 and CDR2 from the germline V gene are MNHEY and SVGEGT. The CDR3 DNA sequence: TGTGCCAGCAGTACACCCGCCCGGGGTCTCTCTGGAAACACCATATATTTT. It codes for CASSTPARGLSGNTIYF.

This sequence joins TRBV7-9 and TRBJ1-6; 9 nucleotides agree with TRBD1. The J segment lost 6 bases and the V segment lost 5 bases, leaving 8 bases of the junction unmatched. The CDR3 is made up of 16 amino acids. Germline V lookup: CDR1 SEHNR, CDR2 FQNEAQ (reference sequence). The CDR3 DNA reads as TGTGCCAGCAGCCCACAGGGGGCAGGGGTTAATTCACCCCTCCACTTT. Amino acids: CASSPQGAGVNSPLHF.